This TCR beta chain was captured by sequencing in a study of blood T cells in healthy people across ages. Findings and caveats of the study: Unsorted PBMCs ruled out conclusive naive versus antigen-experienced comparison. Older age went with lower TCR beta diversity per million T cells, in a roughly linear way.

This clonotype has just a few counts. Its antigen is undetermined. A second PCR of roughly 7 to 11 cycles used a sample-barcoded 5' primer and a J-beta primer mix. From the 5' RACE reads, TCRdb called clonotypes with MiXCR, one entry per CDR3 protein. The sample has fewer than 900,000 distinct CDR3 sequences, roughly 44% seen once; the top ten hold roughly 20%. V shed 6 bases and J shed 2 bases, with 10 bases lying between them. The CDR3 covers 13 residues. The V call is TRBV12-3 or TRBV12-4, the J call TRBJ1-2, with D possibly matching TRBD1 (6 bases). The TCR was taken from a woman aged 60-70 years in good health. Sequences were obtained from blood. In nucleotides, the CDR3 is TGTGCCAGCAGGTACAGGGAGAACTATGGCTACACCTTC. It encodes CASRYRENYGYTF.